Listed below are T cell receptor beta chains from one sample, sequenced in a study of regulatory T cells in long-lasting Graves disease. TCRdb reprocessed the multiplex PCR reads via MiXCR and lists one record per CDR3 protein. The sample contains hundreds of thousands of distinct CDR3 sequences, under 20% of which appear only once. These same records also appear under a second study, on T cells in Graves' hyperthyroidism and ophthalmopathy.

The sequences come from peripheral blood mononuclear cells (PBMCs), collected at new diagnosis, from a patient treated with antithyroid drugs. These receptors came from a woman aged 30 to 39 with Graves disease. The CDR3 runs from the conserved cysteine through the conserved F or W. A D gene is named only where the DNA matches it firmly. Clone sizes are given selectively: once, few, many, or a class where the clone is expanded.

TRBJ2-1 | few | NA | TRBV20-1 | TGCAGTGCTTTAGTTAATCGGCCAATTGAAGAGCAGTTCTTC | CSALVNRPIEEQFF
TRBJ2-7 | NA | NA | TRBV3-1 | TGTGCCAGCAGCCAATACACAGGGTCCTACGAGCAGTACTTC | CASSQYTGSYEQYF
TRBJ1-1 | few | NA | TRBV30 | TGTGCCTGGAGTACAGGCTCGAACACTGAAGTTTTCTTT | CAWSTGSNTEVFF
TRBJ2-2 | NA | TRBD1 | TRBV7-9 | TGTGCCAGCAAGACAGGGGAGAACACCGGGGAGCTGTTTTTT | CASKTGENTGELFF
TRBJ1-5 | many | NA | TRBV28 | TGTGCCAGCAGTTCTAAGGGCCAGCCCCAGCATTTT | CASSSKGQPQHF
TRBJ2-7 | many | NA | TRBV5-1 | TGCGCCAGCAGCTTCCGGACACGGGCCTACGAGCAGTACTTC | CASSFRTRAYEQYF
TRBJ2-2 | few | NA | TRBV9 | TGTGCCAGCAGCGGGCAAACCTCGTCAAACCGGGCTTCCGGATCCGGGGAGCTGTTTTTT | CASSGQTSSNRASGSGELFF
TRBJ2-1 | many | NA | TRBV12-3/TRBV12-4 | TGTGCCAGCAATAAGGGTTCCTACAATGAGCAGTTCTTC | CASNKGSYNEQFF
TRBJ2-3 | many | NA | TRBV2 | TGTGCCAGCAGCGGGCGCCCGGGAGAAGCAGATACGCAGTATTTT | CASSGRPGEADTQYF
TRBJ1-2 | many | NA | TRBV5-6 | TGTGCCAGCAGCTTTAATGACTATGGCTACACCTTC | CASSFNDYGYTF
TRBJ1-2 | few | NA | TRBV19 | TGTGCCAGTAGTGTGCCCTCTAACTATGGCTACACCTTC | CASSVPSNYGYTF
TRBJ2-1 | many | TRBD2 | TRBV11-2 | TGTGCCAGCAGCCGACTAGCGGGAGTTGATAATGAGCAGTTCTTC | CASSRLAGVDNEQFF
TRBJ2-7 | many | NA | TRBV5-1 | TGCGCCAGCAGCTTGGAGACGGAGGGTTACGAGCAGTACTTC | CASSLETEGYEQYF